This T cell receptor beta chain was profiled in a study of spatial heterogeneity in lung cancer. This clonotype was seen repeatedly, ten times or more. Time point indicated: sample taken at primary tumor resection. From tumor, nontumor lung or frozen PBMC, whole RNA was taken unsorted for sequencing. The CDR3 is 15 residues long. CDR1 is GTSNPN, CDR2 SVGIG, per germline (reference sequence). V lost 2 bases, J lost 0 bases, and 4 bases stayed unmatched. Using its own MiXCR run on the 5' RACE reads, TCRdb lists one record per CDR3 protein. Of about 7,000 distinct CDR3 sequences in the sample, around 7% are singletons; the top ten hold roughly 80%.

This chain connects TRBV30 to TRBJ2-7; 10 nucleotides agree with TRBD2. The sequencing here drew on PBMCs, taken at surgery. This receptor was obtained from a male donor with early-stage non-small cell lung cancer. CDR3 nucleotide sequence: TGTGCCTGGAGTCTAGCGGGAGAGTCCTCCTACGAGCAGTACTTC. Its translation is CAWSLAGESSYEQYF. Together with reference TRBV30 and TRBJ2-7, the CDR3 gives the full variable domain: SQTIHQWPATLVQPVGSPLSLECTVEGTSNPNLYWYRQAAGRGLQLLFYSVGIGQISSEVPQNLSASRPQDRQFILSSKKLLLSDSGFYLCAWSLAGESSYEQYFGPGTRLTVT.